The 32 T cell receptor beta chains below were found in one sample sequenced in a study of beta chain features in type 1 diabetes listed by TCRdb under 2018. What the study reported, not specific to this receptor: Type 1 diabetes patients showed a moderate but significant shortening of TCRB CDR3 length in all four CD4+ subsets.

Library preparation employed the immunoSEQ multiplex PCR assay. The High Capacity cDNA Reverse Transcription Kit was used to reverse transcribe all of the isolated RNA, meaning that expressed TCRB transcripts were what got sequenced. This is the immuneACCESS table as TCRdb keeps it, with only in-frame sequences that have V and J called. A part of the clones is gone; compared with another copy, unresolved V genes explain less than half, and the rest is unexplained. Counted in this sample were under 350,000 clones; 14% of them appeared once. Jointly, the top ten make up around 0.016% of the sample. These receptors have no identified antigens. Sequences were obtained from naive CD4+ T cells from blood. The sample's cell subset or site label, in plain terms: true naive CD4+ T cells. The receptor source for this set is a man in his thirties or forties with type 1 diabetes.

In its sample, this clone was seen a few times. The chain recombines TRBV19 with TRBJ1-1; D not certain. Looked up from germline, CDR1 is LNHDA and CDR2 is SQIVND (reference sequence). There are 15 residues in the CDR3. Trimming shortened V by 7 bases and J by 4 bases, and 19 bases separated the two germline ends. The DNA for the CDR3 is TGTGCCAGTACTCTCCTCTCCGGACGGGGCACTGAAGCTTTCTTT. Translating it yields CASTLLSGRGTEAFF.

This clone was counted only a few times. This CDR3 reads CASSPTGAPGEAFF. The DNA of the CDR3 is TGTGCCAGCAGTCCTACAGGGGCCCCCGGTGAAGCTTTCTTT. This chain uses TRBV25-1 with TRBJ1-1, with 7 nucleotides matching TRBD1. The CDR3 has 14 residues. Germline V lookup: CDR1 MGHDK, CDR2 SYGVNS. Trimming at V came to 5 bases and at J to 7 bases, leaving 10 bases not matched to a gene.

The J gene is TRBJ2-7, the V gene TRBV7-2; 8 bases map to TRBD1. Trimming at V came to 6 bases and at J to 1 base, leaving 8 bases not matched to a gene. CDR3 length: 15 residues. CDR1 SGHTA and CDR2 FQGNSA come from the germline V gene. The CDR3 region is CASSSPDRASYEQYF. The CDR3 bases are TGTGCCAGCAGTTCCCCGGACAGGGCGTCCTACGAGCAGTACTTC. Combining the CDR3 with reference TRBV7-2 and TRBJ2-7 gives the whole variable domain GAGVSQSPSNKVTEKGKDVELRCDPISGHTALYWYRQSLGQGLEFLIYFQGNSAPDKSGLPSDRFSAERTGGSVSTLTIQRTQQEDSAVYLCASSSPDRASYEQYFGPGTRLTVT.

The rearrangement uses TRBV2 and TRBJ1-1, with D perhaps TRBD1 (5 bases). The CDR3 totals 13 residues. V lost 2 bases to trimming and J lost 8 bases, with 12 bases between them. The V gene's germline CDR1 is SNHLY and CDR2 FYNNEI. The CDR3 is CASSELGGMEAFF. The CDR3 DNA reads as TGTGCCAGCAGTGAATTGGGGGGAATGGAAGCTTTCTTT.

The chain carries TRBV5-6 and TRBJ1-2, with D hard to call. This CDR3 has 14 residues. The germline V and J ends were trimmed by 4 bases and 4 bases, with 14 bases remaining between them. Germline V gene sequence: CDR1 SGHDT, CDR2 YYEEEE. This chain's CDR3 is CASSELNALYGYTF. The CDR3 DNA follows: TGTGCCAGCAGCGAACTTAATGCCCTCTATGGCTACACCTTC.

The chain couples TRBV30 to TRBJ2-7; maybe TRBD2 (6 bases). This CDR3 comprises 14 residues. V was cut by 1 base and J by 7 bases, with 17 bases left in between. Germline CDR1 GTSNPN, CDR2 SVGIG (reference sequence). The CDR3 loop reads CAWSEGGTRKEQYF. CDR3 bases: TGTGCCTGGAGTGAGGGCGGGACGAGGAAAGAGCAGTACTTC.

The genes are TRBV29-1 and TRBJ2-5; D remains ambiguous. There are 13 residues in the CDR3. With 4 bases removed from V and 9 bases from J, the gap between germline ends came to 18 bases. Germline V gene lookup returns CDR1 SQVTM and CDR2 ANQGSEA. CDR3 region: CSVVGVPPAAQYF. The CDR3 bases are TGCAGCGTTGTAGGTGTCCCCCCCGCGGCCCAGTACTTC.

The V call is TRBV19, the J call TRBJ1-5; D unresolved. Trimming removed 5 bases at V and 6 bases at J, with 17 bases between. Germline lookup yields CDR1 LNHDA and CDR2 SQIVND (reference sequence). The CDR3 is 15 residues long. In DNA, the CDR3 is TGTGCCAGTAGTCCTTCTTTCCGGTTTGGTCAGCCCCAGCATTTT. Its translation: CASSPSFRFGQPQHF.

The rearrangement joins TRBV28 to TRBJ2-3; a weak D match, TRBD1 (6 bases). The CDR3 has 15 amino acids. Deletions cut 1 base from V and 2 bases from J, with 10 bases between. Germline V gene sequence: CDR1 MDHEN, CDR2 SYDVKM. The chain's CDR3 is CASSLLQGITDTQYF. The CDR3 nucleotides read TGTGCCAGCAGTTTATTGCAGGGGATCACAGATACGCAGTATTTT.

The chain recombines TRBV7-9 with TRBJ1-1, with D tentatively TRBD1 (5 bases). This CDR3 spans 13 amino acids. With 3 bases removed from V and 4 bases from J, the gap between germline ends came to 9 bases. Per germline, CDR1 SEHNR and CDR2 FQNEAQ (reference sequence). The CDR3 nucleotides are TGTGCCAGCAGCTTTCAGGGTCGCACTGAAGCTTTCTTT. It codes for CASSFQGRTEAFF.

The chain couples TRBV6-5 to TRBJ2-7; a weak D match, TRBD2 (6 bases). This CDR3 comprises 13 residues. V lost 2 bases and J lost 3, with 8 bases in between. Germline CDR1 reads MNHEY; CDR2 reads SVGAGI. DNA for the CDR3: TGTGCCAGCAGTTACCGGGAGAGCTACGAGCAGTACTTC. Protein product: CASSYRESYEQYF.

The chain uses TRBV9 and TRBJ2-2; tentative D call: TRBD2 (6 bases). Germline values: CDR1 SGDLS, CDR2 YYNGEE. This CDR3 comprises 15 residues. V lost 4 bases, J lost 0 bases, and 10 bases lay in between. The CDR3 bases are TGTGCCAGCAGCCGGGGGACCCCGAACACCGGGGAGCTGTTTTTT. This encodes CASSRGTPNTGELFF.

This clone was recorded a few times. The chain recombines TRBV4-3 with TRBJ2-5; 9 bases align to TRBD2. The CDR3 totals 18 residues. Germline V gene sequence: CDR1 LGHNA, CDR2 YSLEER. V was clipped by 1 base and J by 1 base; unmatched bases: 10. In nucleotides, the CDR3 is TGCGCCAGCAGCCAAGTGCTAGCGGGGACGAGCCCCCAAGAGACCCAGTACTTC. Protein: CASSQVLAGTSPQETQYF.

A few counts support this clone. This chain joins TRBV6-6 and TRBJ2-3; the D gene is possibly TRBD2 (6 bases). The CDR3 sequence is 13 residues long. Trimming removed 6 bases from V and 2 bases from J, with 9 bases in between. The germline V gene encodes CDR1 MNHNY and CDR2 SVGAGI (reference sequence). CDR3 in DNA: TGTGCCAGCAGGCGGGACCACACAGATACGCAGTATTTT. Its translation: CASRRDHTDTQYF.

This clone was detected a few times. This sequence joins TRBV7-2 and TRBJ2-3; no reliable D call. CDR3 size: 13 residues. From germline, CDR1 is SGHTA and CDR2 FQGNSA. Between the trimmed V and J ends, which lost 5 bases and 6 bases, there was a span of 12 bases. The CDR3 DNA reads TGTGCCAGCAGCCTAGATAGAATTGATACGCAGTATTTT. Amino acids: CASSLDRIDTQYF.

The chain joins TRBV7-3 to TRBJ2-1; TRBD1 aligns across 7 bases. Germline assignment: CDR1 SGHTA and CDR2 FQGTGA. This CDR3 region has 16 residues. V lost 4 bases, J lost 4 bases, and 10 bases stayed unmatched. This CDR3 reads CASSSSPGTAYNEQFF. CDR3 bases: TGTGCCAGCAGCTCATCCCCCGGGACAGCTTACAATGAGCAGTTCTTC.

This clone appeared a few times. The rearrangement joins TRBV5-1 to TRBJ2-1; D is undetermined. V dropped 1 base and J dropped 8 bases, with 16 bases sitting between them. This CDR3 is built from 15 residues. Germline assignment: CDR1 SGHRS and CDR2 YFSETQ. Here the CDR3 DNA reads TGCGCCAGCAGCTTGCCGGGTCAACGAGGCGATGAGCAGTTCTTC. As protein: CASSLPGQRGDEQFF.

J is TRBJ2-2 and V is TRBV30; 9 bases map to TRBD1. J lost 5 bases, V lost 3 bases, and 1 base had no gene match. The CDR3 is 13 residues long. Germline CDR1 is GTSNPN and CDR2 is SVGIG (reference sequence). CDR3 amino acids: CAWRGTGTGELFF. DNA of the CDR3: TGTGCCTGGAGGGGGACAGGGACCGGGGAGCTGTTTTTT.

The gene calls are TRBV28 and TRBJ2-2; the D gene is possibly TRBD2 (7 bases). CDR3 length equals 15 residues. The germline V gene has CDR1 MDHEN and CDR2 SYDVKM. The V gene lost 5 bases and the J gene lost 4 bases, with 14 bases spanning the gap. CDR3 bases: TGTGCCAGCAGTGGGGGCGGGAGTATCACCGGGGAGCTGTTTTTT. This encodes CASSGGGSITGELFF.

This clone has a handful of counts. This rearrangement joins TRBV4-2 to TRBJ2-1; TRBD2 matches 11 bases. From germline, CDR1 is LGHNA and CDR2 YNFKEQ. Trimming took 3 bases from V and 4 from J; bases not matched to a gene: 14. CDR3 length: 19 residues. The CDR3 sequence: CASSQQLAGVEGPYNEQFF. The CDR3, as DNA: TGTGCCAGCAGCCAGCAACTAGCGGGAGTGGAGGGGCCTTACAATGAGCAGTTCTTC.

This clone was found a few times. The V and J genes are TRBV19 and TRBJ1-5, with D unclear. Looked up from germline, CDR1 is LNHDA and CDR2 is SQIVND (reference sequence). Between the trimmed V and J ends, which lost 8 bases and 7 bases, there was a span of 15 bases. The CDR3 contains 13 residues. CDR3 DNA sequence: TGTGCCAGTTCTCGGGGAGGGTACCAGCCCCAGCATTTT. Encoded protein: CASSRGGYQPQHF. The full variable domain, with the rest looked up from reference TRBV19 and TRBJ1-5, is DGGITQSPKYLFRKEGQNVTLSCEQNLNHDAMYWYRQDPGQGLRLIYYSQIVNDFQKGDIAEGYSVSREKKESFPLTVTSAQKNPTAFYLCASSRGGYQPQHFGDGTRLSIL.

The V and J genes are TRBV28 and TRBJ2-5; a possible D gene is TRBD1 (5 bases). The germline V gene encodes CDR1 MDHEN and CDR2 SYDVKM. Trimming pared 6 bases from V and 5 bases from J, leaving 25 bases between. The CDR3 totals 17 residues. CDR3 residues: CASSLREGAAFGETQYF. The CDR3 bases are TGTGCCAGCAGCCTCCGCGAAGGGGCGGCGTTCGGGGAGACCCAGTACTTC.

In this sample, this clone turned up a few times. The chain is built from TRBV29-1 and TRBJ2-2, with a weak D call TRBD2 (6 bases). V was trimmed by 4 bases and J by 5 bases, leaving 8 bases between them. The V gene's germline CDR1 is SQVTM and CDR2 ANQGSEA. This CDR3 has 12 residues. CDR3 amino acids: CSVVRGTGELFF. CDR3 bases: TGCAGCGTTGTCCGGGGGACCGGGGAGCTGTTTTTT.

V gene TRBV5-1 combines with J gene TRBJ2-2; D is unclear. Trimming shortened V by 0 bases and J by 3 bases, and 3 bases separated the two germline ends. Germline V gene data show CDR1 as SGHRS and CDR2 as YFSETQ. The CDR3 is made up of 13 amino acids. The CDR3 DNA reads TGCGCCAGCAGCTTGGCCTACACCGGGGAGCTGTTTTTT. As protein: CASSLAYTGELFF.

This clone was observed a handful of times. The gene calls are TRBV6-6 and TRBJ2-5, with D tentatively TRBD1 (5 bases). V lost 5 bases and J lost 0, with 13 bases in between. In germline, CDR1 is MNHNY, CDR2 SVGAGI (reference sequence). The CDR3 loop spans 15 amino acids. In nucleotides, the CDR3 is TGTGCCAGCAGTCTGGAATCAGGGTACCAAGAGACCCAGTACTTC. It yields the protein CASSLESGYQETQYF.

Of note for this clone: The same CDR3 is also encoded by other DNA sequences in this sample. This chain joins TRBV5-1 and TRBJ1-5; D is perhaps TRBD1 (5 bases). The CDR3 covers 15 residues. The germline V gene encodes CDR1 SGHRS and CDR2 YFSETQ. V was shortened by 2 bases and J by 0 bases, with 9 bases between the two germline ends. This CDR3 is CASSLTGGSNQPQHF. The CDR3 bases are TGCGCCAGCAGCTTAACCGGGGGTAGCAATCAGCCCCAGCATTTT.

Only a few counts were recorded for this clone. The J gene is TRBJ2-7, the V gene TRBV19; 8 nucleotides line up with TRBD1. V shed 6 bases, J shed 1 base, and the junction held 11 bases outside the gene matches. The CDR3 is 16 amino acids. Germline CDR1 LNHDA, CDR2 SQIVND (reference sequence). Written as DNA, the CDR3 is TGTGCCAGTAGGCGAACCTCAGGGGGCGCGTCCTACGAGCAGTACTTC. Amino acids: CASRRTSGGASYEQYF.

The chain couples TRBV2 to TRBJ1-2, with D perhaps TRBD1 (6 bases). V was cut by 4 bases and J by 4 bases, with 10 bases left in between. Germline CDR1 reads SNHLY; CDR2 reads FYNNEI. The CDR3 totals 13 residues. The CDR3 region is CASSVGGAYGYTF. The DNA of the CDR3 is TGTGCCAGCAGTGTGGGGGGGGCCTATGGCTACACCTTC.

This clone occurred a few times. The V call is TRBV7-2, the J call TRBJ2-7; 8 positions match TRBD2. This CDR3 is 14 amino acids long. The ends lost 2 bases at V and 2 bases at J; junction bases unmatched: 2. CDR1 and CDR2 (germline): SGHTA, FQGNSA. Here the CDR3 reads CASSLLAGTYEQYF. The CDR3 nucleotides are TGTGCCAGCAGCTTACTAGCGGGCACCTACGAGCAGTACTTC.

This chain uses TRBV5-6 with TRBJ2-1; a weak D match, TRBD1 (7 bases). The V end was cut by 3 bases, the J end by 8 bases, with 24 bases between. Germline CDR1 is SGHDT and CDR2 is YYEEEE. The CDR3 spans 17 residues. CDR3 loop: CASSSPLVILRGDEQFF. Here the CDR3 DNA reads TGTGCCAGCAGCTCACCCCTAGTGATCCTCAGGGGGGATGAGCAGTTCTTC.

This clone came up a few times. This chain links TRBV2 with TRBJ2-7; 8 positions match TRBD1. Germline CDR1 SNHLY, CDR2 FYNNEI. The CDR3 has 15 amino acids. V lost 4 bases, J lost 6 bases, and 11 bases stayed unmatched. CDR3 amino acids: CASSGGQGFLFEQYF. Written as DNA, the CDR3 is TGTGCCAGCAGTGGAGGACAGGGCTTCCTCTTCGAGCAGTACTTC.

CDR3 coding DNA: TGTGCCAGCAGTGAAGCGCCTCCTAAAGCAGATACGCAGTATTTT. Amino acid sequence: CASSEAPPKADTQYF. The rearrangement uses TRBV25-1 and TRBJ2-3; D is unresolved. The CDR3 is made up of 15 amino acids. Germline values: CDR1 MGHDK, CDR2 SYGVNS. Trimming stripped 2 bases from V and 4 bases from J, with 13 bases between.